A single sample is the source of the 19 T cell receptor beta chains below, sequenced in a study of CD8 T cells in ankylosing spondylitis. MiXCR, run by TCRdb on the 5' RACE reads, gives a single entry per CDR3 protein. The sample lists 90,000 to 120,000 distinct CDR3 sequences; around 24% were seen once. Sequenced sample: synovial fluid, either unsorted or a sorted T cell fraction (not recorded which). These receptors were collected from a male donor with ankylosing spondylitis.

This clonotype appeared a few times. The chain carries TRBV19 and TRBJ2-4; a possible D gene is TRBD2 (6 bases). Trimming took 10 bases from V and 8 from J, leaving 12 bases between them. Germline CDR1 and CDR2: LNHDA and SQIVND (reference sequence). This CDR3 spans 11 amino acids. CDR3 bases: TGTGCCACCGCGACTAGGGACATTCAGTACTTC. Amino acids: CATATRDIQYF.

This chain joins TRBV5-6 and TRBJ2-5; unclear D gene. Deletions cut 3 bases from V and 4 bases from J, with 13 bases between. The CDR3 totals 14 residues. Germline CDR1 reads SGHDT; CDR2 reads YYEEEE. This CDR3 is CASSSALGGETQYF. In nucleotides, the CDR3 is TGTGCCAGCAGCTCGGCTCTGGGTGGAGAGACCCAGTACTTC. Supplemented by reference TRBV5-6 and TRBJ2-5, the full variable domain reads DAGVTQSPTHLIKTRGQQVTLRCSPKSGHDTVSWYQQALGQGPQFIFQYYEEEERQRGNFPDRFSGHQFPNYSSELNVNALLLGDSALYLCASSSALGGETQYFGPGTRLLVL.

The sample holds many counts of this clonotype. The V and J genes are TRBV20-1 and TRBJ2-3; 7 bases are shared with TRBD2. This CDR3 region has 14 residues. J gave up 3 bases and V 6 bases, and 9 bases lay outside the gene matches. The germline V gene encodes CDR1 DFQATT and CDR2 SNEGSKA (reference sequence). The CDR3 reads CSAPGPAGTDTQYF. CDR3 DNA sequence: TGCAGTGCGCCCGGGCCAGCGGGGACAGATACGCAGTATTTT.

The V and J genes are TRBV2 and TRBJ2-1; 12 nucleotides match TRBD2. Germline trimming cut 6 bases from V and 8 bases from J; bases unmatched to any gene: 11. The CDR3 extends over 16 amino acids. CDR1 is SNHLY and CDR2 is FYNNEI in the germline V gene. The CDR3 nucleotides read TGTGCCAGCAGATACCGACTAGCGGGAGAGGTCGATGAGCAGTTCTTC. Its translation: CASRYRLAGEVDEQFF.

V usage is TRBV7-8 and J usage is TRBJ2-3, with 10 bases identical to TRBD1. After removal of 5 bases from V and 2 bases from J, the junction contained 7 bases not matched to a gene. The CDR3 is made up of 16 amino acids. The germline V gene encodes CDR1 SGHVS and CDR2 FQNEAQ. The CDR3 DNA follows: TGTGCCAGCAGCACCGCTGGACAGGGGGACACAGATACGCAGTATTTT. Its translation is CASSTAGQGDTDTQYF.

This clonotype has just a few counts. This rearrangement joins TRBV2 to TRBJ1-1; perhaps TRBD1 as D (5 bases). V dropped 5 bases and J dropped 6 bases, with 10 bases sitting between them. Germline CDR1 and CDR2: SNHLY and FYNNEI. This CDR3 is 12 amino acids long. CDR3 sequence reads: CASSLQDSEAFF. The CDR3 DNA is TGTGCCAGCAGTCTACAGGACTCTGAAGCTTTCTTT. Supplemented by reference TRBV2 and TRBJ1-1, the full variable domain reads EPEVTQTPSHQVTQMGQEVILRCVPISNHLYFYWYRQILGQKVEFLVSFYNNEISEKSEIFDDQFSVERPDGSNFTLKIRSTKLEDSAMYFCASSLQDSEAFFGQGTRLTVV.

The chain joins TRBV21-1 to TRBJ2-2; TRBD2, the D gene given by the table, was not confirmed from the DNA. TRBV21-1 is an annotated pseudogene. The CDR3 spans 17 residues. This CDR3 reads CASSKGRAPSNTGELFF. CDR3 DNA sequence: TGTGCCAGCAGCAAAGGGAGGGCCCCCTCGAACACCGGGGAGCTGTTTTTT.

The table lists this clonotype with a few counts. J is TRBJ2-1 and V is TRBV20-1; a weak D match, TRBD2 (6 bases). Germline lookup yields CDR1 DFQATT and CDR2 SNEGSKA (reference sequence). Deletions cut 3 bases from V and 8 bases from J, with 20 bases between. CDR3 length: 15 residues. The CDR3 is CSASGDGGGADEQFF. The CDR3 region has the DNA TGCAGTGCTAGTGGAGATGGGGGAGGTGCTGATGAGCAGTTCTTC.

The DNA for the CDR3 is TGTGCCAGCAGCTTAGAATGGGATACGCAGTATTTT. This gives the protein CASSLEWDTQYF. This sequence joins TRBV7-9 and TRBJ2-3, with D hard to call. In germline, CDR1 is SEHNR, CDR2 FQNEAQ (reference sequence). The CDR3 spans 12 residues. V was shortened by 1 base and J by 6 bases, with 5 bases between the two germline ends.

The chain carries TRBV7-9 and TRBJ1-1, with D unclear. V was trimmed by 6 bases and J by 0 bases, leaving 11 bases between them. The V gene's germline CDR1 is SEHNR and CDR2 FQNEAQ (reference sequence). The length of the CDR3 is 14 residues. This CDR3 is CASSSFALNTEAFF. The CDR3 DNA sequence: TGTGCCAGCAGTTCGTTTGCATTGAACACTGAAGCTTTCTTT.

In this sample, this clonotype turned up a few times. This chain connects TRBV7-8 to TRBJ2-1; perhaps TRBD2 as D (6 bases). This CDR3 is 18 amino acids long. Per germline, CDR1 SGHVS and CDR2 FQNEAQ. V was trimmed by 5 bases and J by 4 bases, leaving 24 bases between them. Here the CDR3 DNA reads TGTGCCAGCAGCCTTAGGGAGGTAGGGGCGCTGATATACAATGAGCAGTTCTTC. Encoded protein: CASSLREVGALIYNEQFF.

The V and J genes are TRBV4-2 and TRBJ1-2; D is ambiguous. The V end was cut by 0 bases, the J end by 2 bases, with 10 bases between. The CDR3 covers 15 residues. Germline CDR1 LGHNA, CDR2 YNFKEQ. The CDR3 DNA reads TGTGCCAGCAGCCAAGATGAGACGGAGAACTATGGCTACACCTTC. It yields the protein CASSQDETENYGYTF.

The J gene is TRBJ1-6, the V gene TRBV20-1; D is undetermined. The CDR3 is made up of 13 amino acids. Germline CDR1 DFQATT, CDR2 SNEGSKA (reference sequence). The V end was cut by 1 base, the J end by 7 bases, with 8 bases between. CDR3 nucleotides: TGCAGTGCTAGAGGAGGGTCCAATTCACCCCTCCACTTT. Translation: CSARGGSNSPLHF.

The sample holds many counts of this clonotype. The V and J genes are TRBV7-9 and TRBJ1-4; TRBD1 matches 7 bases. The germline V gene has CDR1 SEHNR and CDR2 FQNEAQ (reference sequence). CDR3 size: 15 residues. Trimming cost V 5 bases and J 5 bases; bases outside gene matches: 8. CDR3 in amino acids: CASSTLGQKNEKLFF. The CDR3 bases are TGTGCCAGCAGCACCCTGGGACAGAAAAATGAAAAACTGTTTTTT.

This clonotype showed up just a few times. V usage is TRBV6-5 and J usage is TRBJ2-1; possible D gene TRBD2, 6 bases. Germline V CDR1 and CDR2: MNHEY, SVGAGI. V was pared by 0 bases and J by 1 base, with 10 bases between. The CDR3 has 16 residues. The CDR3 protein is CASSYSASASYNEQFF. CDR3 nucleotide sequence: TGTGCCAGCAGTTACTCAGCTAGCGCTTCCTACAATGAGCAGTTCTTC.

This clonotype was counted at least ten times. The rearrangement joins TRBV18 to TRBJ1-5; 11 bases fit TRBD1. J lost 6 bases, V lost 2 bases, and 0 bases had no gene match. The CDR3 totals 14 residues. Germline-derived CDR1 and CDR2 are KGHSH and LQKENI. The CDR3 DNA is TGTGCCAGCTCACCAGGACAGGGGGCTCAGCCCCAGCATTTT. This encodes CASSPGQGAQPQHF.

This clonotype was observed a few times. The chain is built from TRBV20-1 and TRBJ2-1; TRBD2 agrees at 11 bases. The J segment lost 5 bases and the V segment lost 6 bases, leaving 9 bases of the junction unmatched. The germline CDR1 and CDR2 sequences are DFQATT and SNEGSKA (reference sequence). This CDR3 region has 15 residues. The CDR3 loop is CSASPPGLADNEQFF. In DNA form, the CDR3 reads TGCAGTGCGTCACCGCCGGGACTAGCGGACAATGAGCAGTTCTTC.

This chain links TRBV7-6 with TRBJ1-4; weak D call: TRBD1 (5 bases). The germline V and J ends were trimmed by 2 bases and 7 bases, with 11 bases remaining between them. This CDR3 contains 14 residues. Germline V gene data show CDR1 as SGHVS and CDR2 as FNYEAQ. The CDR3 sequence: CASSLKAGPEKLFF. CDR3 DNA sequence: TGTGCCAGCAGCTTAAAGGCAGGGCCTGAAAAACTGTTTTTT.

The genes are TRBV30 and TRBJ2-6; D may be TRBD1 (6 bases). The CDR3 extends over 17 amino acids. The V end was cut by 0 bases, the J end by 0 bases, with 12 bases between. CDR1 GTSNPN and CDR2 SVGIG come from the germline V gene (reference sequence). The CDR3 reads CAWSVNRVRSGANVLTF. CDR3 DNA sequence: TGTGCCTGGAGTGTAAACAGGGTGCGCTCTGGGGCCAACGTCCTGACTTTC.